This passage covers 26 T cell receptor beta chains from one sample sequenced in a study of T cell responses to AZD1222 COVID-19 vaccine. The table came from immunoSEQ multiplex PCR; TCRdb's copy has only in-frame clones and leaves some out. Of some 150,000 clones listed, 75% to 95% are singletons. Source: peripheral blood, taken on day 0 of MenACWY control vaccination. The receptors come from an adult in good health.

This clone turned up a few times. The chain combines TRBV4-2 with TRBJ1-6; D gene uncertain. The germline V gene encodes CDR1 LGHNA and CDR2 YNFKEQ. V was clipped by 2 bases and J by 14 bases, with 10 bases between them. The CDR3 contains 12 residues. DNA of the CDR3: TGTGCCAGCAGCCAATACGGGGAAGCCCTCCACTTT. Its protein product is CASSQYGEALHF.

As DNA, the CDR3 is TGTGCCAGCAGTTTAAGGCCCCAGAACACTGAAGCTTTCTTT. This codes for CASSLRPQNTEAFF. V is TRBV28 and J is TRBJ1-1; no reliable D call. Germline CDR1 reads MDHEN; CDR2 reads SYDVKM. The V end was cut by 2 bases, the J end by 1 base, with 8 bases between. This CDR3 spans 14 amino acids. The full variable domain, completed using reference TRBV28 and TRBJ1-1, is DVKVTQSSRYLVKRTGEKVFLECVQDMDHENMFWYRQDPGLGLRLIYFSYDVKMKEKGDIPEGYSVSREKKERFSLILESASTNQTSMYLCASSLRPQNTEAFFGQGTRLTVV.

The genes are TRBV4-1 and TRBJ1-1, with D uncertain. This CDR3 comprises 15 residues. The germline V gene encodes CDR1 MGHRA and CDR2 YSYEKL. Trimming left V 1 base short and J 3 bases short, with 12 bases between. CDR3 sequence reads: CASSQAARRHTEAFF. DNA of the CDR3: TGCGCCAGCAGCCAAGCTGCCAGGAGGCACACTGAAGCTTTCTTT.

V usage is TRBV10-3 and J usage is TRBJ1-2; a possible D gene is TRBD1 (5 bases). Trimming took 3 bases from V and 10 from J, leaving 15 bases between them. The CDR3 loop spans 13 amino acids. Germline CDR1 is ENHRY and CDR2 is SYGVKD. CDR3 loop: CAISEGFKGLYTF. CDR3 DNA: TGTGCCATCAGTGAAGGGTTCAAGGGGCTCTACACCTTC.

The V call is TRBV6-5, the J call TRBJ1-1; 11 nucleotides align to TRBD1. In germline, CDR1 is MNHEY, CDR2 SVGAGI. The J segment lost 5 bases and the V segment lost 5 bases, leaving 7 bases of the junction unmatched. The CDR3 is made up of 15 amino acids. CDR3 in DNA: TGTGCCAGCAGTACACGGACAGGGGGCAAGACTGAAGCTTTCTTT. This codes for CASSTRTGGKTEAFF.

The chain is built from TRBV28 and TRBJ1-5, with 7 bases matching TRBD1. J was trimmed by 2 bases and V by 8 bases; bases with no gene match: 9. Germline-derived CDR1 and CDR2 are MDHEN and SYDVKM. The CDR3 totals 15 residues. CDR3 sequence (DNA): TGTGCCAGCCGTGAGGGCAGGGGGGGCAATCAGCCCCAGCATTTT. It yields the protein CASREGRGGNQPQHF.

This chain joins TRBV7-2 and TRBJ2-2; 9 positions match TRBD1. The CDR3 is made up of 14 amino acids. Germline assignment: CDR1 SGHTA and CDR2 FQGNSA. Trimming removed 11 bases from V and 0 bases from J; junction bases left unmatched: 4. CDR3 nucleotide sequence: TGTGCCGAGCGACAGGGGGCGAACACCGGGGAGCTGTTTTTT. Protein: CAERQGANTGELFF.

The rearrangement links TRBV19 to TRBJ1-2, with a possible D match to TRBD1 (5 bases). The CDR3 extends over 15 amino acids. Germline loops: CDR1 LNHDA, CDR2 SQIVND (reference sequence). V lost 1 base and J lost 2, with 11 bases in between. CDR3 loop: CASSIVGGTNYGYTF. The CDR3 nucleotides read TGTGCCAGTAGTATAGTTGGCGGGACCAACTATGGCTACACCTTC.

This clone was recorded once. The chain is built from TRBV30 and TRBJ1-6, with D perhaps matching TRBD1 (5 bases). CDR3 length: 15 residues. Germline values: CDR1 GTSNPN, CDR2 SVGIG (reference sequence). With 0 bases removed from V and 7 bases from J, the gap between germline ends came to 13 bases. CDR3 residues: CAWSVRSGTNSPLHF. CDR3 in DNA: TGTGCCTGGAGTGTACGAAGTGGGACGAATTCACCCCTCCACTTT.

The J gene is TRBJ1-2, the V gene TRBV5-1; the match to TRBD1 covers 8 bases. The CDR3 covers 16 residues. The germline V gene has CDR1 SGHRS and CDR2 YFSETQ. With V trimmed by 3 bases and J by 3 bases, 10 bases remained unmatched. CDR3 DNA sequence: TGCGCCAGCAGCTCCTTGAGCCAGGGGGCGTACTATGGCTACACCTTC. Its protein product is CASSSLSQGAYYGYTF.

The rearrangement links TRBV2 to TRBJ1-5; 12 nucleotides agree with TRBD1. J was trimmed by 6 bases and V by 3 bases; bases with no gene match: 15. Germline lookup yields CDR1 SNHLY and CDR2 FYNNEI. The CDR3 has 19 residues. The CDR3 sequence: CASSDVGGQGAYFGQPQHF. In nucleotides, the CDR3 is TGTGCCAGCAGTGATGTAGGGGGACAGGGGGCTTACTTCGGTCAGCCCCAGCATTTT.

The chain joins TRBV27 to TRBJ1-5; the D gene is possibly TRBD1 (5 bases). This CDR3 contains 14 residues. Germline CDR1 and CDR2: MNHEY and SMNVEV (reference sequence). V lost 3 bases, J lost 5 bases, and 11 bases lay in between. As DNA, the CDR3 is TGTGCCAGCAGTTTCCGGGACGGGGATCAGCCCCAGCATTTT. Encoded protein: CASSFRDGDQPQHF.

V and J are TRBV19 and TRBJ1-2, with unresolved D. The CDR3 sequence is 12 residues long. V lost 4 bases to trimming and J lost 5 bases, with 8 bases between them. CDR1 LNHDA and CDR2 SQIVND come from the germline V gene (reference sequence). The CDR3 DNA is TGTGCCAGTAGTAAATCGCGGTATGGCTACACCTTC. Translating gives CASSKSRYGYTF.

This clone has only one observation. J is TRBJ1-6 and V is TRBV5-1; TRBD1 aligns across 8 bases. Looked up from germline, CDR1 is SGHRS and CDR2 is YFSETQ. The CDR3 consists of 16 residues. V shed 2 bases, J shed 2 bases, and the junction held 3 bases outside the gene matches. The CDR3 nucleotides are TGCGCCAGCAGCTTCAAACAGGGGGCCTATAATTCACCCCTCCACTTT. It is translated as CASSFKQGAYNSPLHF.

The chain couples TRBV28 to TRBJ2-1, with 14 bases matching TRBD2. The CDR3 length is 15 residues. Germline assignment: CDR1 MDHEN and CDR2 SYDVKM. J lost 9 bases, V lost 5 bases, and 6 bases had no gene match. CDR3 residues: CASSPGTSGRGEQFF. The CDR3 DNA reads as TGTGCCAGCAGTCCGGGGACTAGCGGGAGAGGTGAGCAGTTCTTC.

This rearrangement joins TRBV11-2 to TRBJ1-1; possibly TRBD1 for D (6 bases). Trimming stripped 10 bases from V and 6 bases from J, with 12 bases between. CDR1 is SGHAT and CDR2 is FQNNGV in the germline V gene. The CDR3 spans 11 residues. The CDR3 DNA reads TGTGCCACCCGAAAGGGGGCTGAAGCTTTCTTT. Translation gives CATRKGAEAFF.

The rearrangement links TRBV2 to TRBJ1-4; D gene ambiguous. V shed 5 bases and J shed 5 bases, with 15 bases lying between them. Germline CDR1 SNHLY, CDR2 FYNNEI. The length of the CDR3 is 15 residues. The CDR3 DNA is TGTGCCAGCAGTCCCCCGGAGACTCGAAATGAAAAACTGTTTTTT. Translated, it gives CASSPPETRNEKLFF.

V gene TRBV4-2 combines with J gene TRBJ1-2; a possible D gene is TRBD1 (5 bases). Per the germline V gene, CDR1 is LGHNA and CDR2 is YNFKEQ. The CDR3 is made up of 16 amino acids. The germline V and J ends were trimmed by 0 bases and 4 bases, with 15 bases remaining between them. The CDR3 DNA reads TGTGCCAGCAGCCAAGATTCTGGGGGAAGGGCCTATGGCTACACCTTC. It translates to CASSQDSGGRAYGYTF.

The CDR3 bases are TGCGCCAGCAGCCTACTGCGGGGCATAAACACAGATACGCAGTATTTT. It codes for CASSLLRGINTDTQYF. J is TRBJ2-3 and V is TRBV5-1, with a possible D match to TRBD2 (6 bases). The CDR3 length is 16 residues. V dropped 4 bases and J dropped 2 bases, with 17 bases sitting between them. Germline V gene lookup returns CDR1 SGHRS and CDR2 YFSETQ.

The rearrangement links TRBV6-4 to TRBJ1-1; D remains unclear. CDR3 length: 13 amino acids. V was pared by 2 bases and J by 1 base, with 5 bases between. CDR1 is MRHNA and CDR2 is SNTAGT in the germline V gene. This CDR3 reads CASSDRANTEAFF. The CDR3 DNA follows: TGTGCCAGCAGTGACAGGGCGAACACTGAAGCTTTCTTT.

The chain employs TRBV19 and TRBJ1-2, with D possibly TRBD1 on 5 matching bases. The CDR3 sequence is 16 residues long. From germline, CDR1 is LNHDA and CDR2 SQIVND (reference sequence). With 1 base removed from V and 5 bases from J, the gap between germline ends came to 17 bases. CDR3 sequence: CASSIVTTGPGYGYTF. CDR3 sequence (DNA): TGTGCCAGTAGTATAGTCACCACAGGCCCGGGATATGGCTACACCTTC.

The CDR3 DNA reads as TGTGCCAGCTTCTGGGGACTAGGCTTCGATGAGCAGTTCTTC. Protein: CASFWGLGFDEQFF. This chain joins TRBV7-2 and TRBJ2-1; 8 bases are shared with TRBD2. Germline CDR1 is SGHTA and CDR2 is FQGNSA. This CDR3 has 14 residues. The V gene end was trimmed by 8 bases and the J gene end by 8 bases; junction bases not matched to a gene: 11.

Points on this clone: The junction departs from germline at one end; a sequencing error may be responsible. The CDR3 DNA sequence: TGTGCCAGCAGCTTATCCGAAAGGACCCACCTCATTTTT. Protein product: CASSLSERTHLIF. The J gene is TRBJ2-3, the V gene TRBV11-2; D is unresolved. Germline lookup yields CDR1 SGHAT and CDR2 FQNNGV. This CDR3 spans 13 amino acids.

The chain couples TRBV2 to TRBJ1-6, with D perhaps matching TRBD1 (5 bases). The V and J ends lost 1 base and 6 bases respectively, with 10 bases between them. Germline-derived CDR1 and CDR2 are SNHLY and FYNNEI. CDR3 length: 15 amino acids. The CDR3 DNA sequence: TGTGCCAGCAGTGAAGAGGCAGGGCGTAATTCACCCCTCCACTTT. Amino acid sequence: CASSEEAGRNSPLHF.

V usage is TRBV7-9 and J usage is TRBJ2-1; 11 bases match TRBD1. Looked up from germline, CDR1 is SEHNR and CDR2 is FQNEAQ (reference sequence). J was trimmed by 6 bases and V by 3 bases; bases with no gene match: 4. The CDR3 length is 15 residues. The CDR3 loop reads CASSLDRGLGNEQFF. The CDR3 DNA sequence: TGTGCCAGCAGCTTGGACAGGGGGCTTGGCAATGAGCAGTTCTTC.

The V gene is TRBV2, the J gene TRBJ1-1, with a weak D call TRBD1 (6 bases). Trimming took off 5 bases at V and 3 bases at J, with 16 bases between the two ends. Per the germline V gene, CDR1 is SNHLY and CDR2 is FYNNEI. The CDR3 spans 15 residues. Written as DNA, the CDR3 is TGTGCCAGCAGTCCAACCACACAGGGTTACACTGAAGCTTTCTTT. This codes for CASSPTTQGYTEAFF.